The clone carrying this TCR beta chain was seen only once. This entry is derived from a study of cytomegalovirus exposure and HLA in healthy donors. Sequenced by immunoSEQ multiplex PCR; TCRdb stores in-frame clones only, minus some. The sample includes 35,000 to 50,000 clones, approximately 94% of them seen just once. Sequenced: PBMCs. The receptor comes from a woman aged 18-35 years in good health and CMV-seronegative.

As DNA, the CDR3 is TGTGCCAGCAGTCCAACCCCAGGGACAGGGGTCTACAATGAGCAGTTCTTC. Translation gives CASSPTPGTGVYNEQFF. This chain connects TRBV27 to TRBJ2-1; 10 bases match TRBD1. The CDR3 consists of 17 residues. CDR1 is MNHEY and CDR2 is SMNVEV in the germline V gene (reference sequence). The J segment lost 3 bases and the V segment lost 5 bases, leaving 10 bases of the junction unmatched.